This T cell receptor (beta chain) is from a study of T cell responses to AZD1222 COVID-19 vaccine. TCRdb's copy holds only in-frame clones and misses some; the assay was immunoSEQ multiplex PCR. The sample shows 120,000 or so clones, less than 95% of them seen only once. General study results and limits: Unmutated regions of variants are reportedly targeted by nearly half of spike-specific TCRs. Researchers report vaccine-associated CD4 TCRs spanning spike, with dominance at 160-218 and 743-854. Clonal diversity was possibly underestimated; the donors were predominantly white British and more often female.

About this clone itself: Its target is unknown.

There are 16 residues in the CDR3. Per the germline V gene, CDR1 is KGHDR and CDR2 is SFDVKD. Trimming took 3 bases from V and 7 from J, leaving 20 bases between them. The TCR was taken from an adult in good health. This specimen consisted of peripheral blood, obtained on day 0 of AZD1222 vaccination. The rearrangement uses TRBV24-1 and TRBJ1-2; no clear D gene. The CDR3 region is CATSDPIRSSGSGYTF. CDR3 DNA sequence: TGTGCCACCAGTGATCCTATAAGGAGCTCCGGGAGTGGCTACACCTTC.